This TCR beta chain was profiled in a study of cytomegalovirus exposure and HLA in healthy donors. Study-wide context: An early data release held around 80 million unique TCRs from HLA-typed donors.

On this clone: Its target is not known.

The junction had 5 bases not matched to a gene; V was cut back by 5 bases and J by 3 bases. Germline V lookup: CDR1 SGHDT, CDR2 YYEEEE. This CDR3 contains 14 residues. With 60 Vbeta and 13 Jbeta primers, the PCR was carried out. Sequenced by immunoSEQ multiplex PCR; TCRdb stores in-frame clones only, minus some. The sample has fewer than 200,000 clones; 80% to 90% are singletons. Study outcomes and limitations: It was reported that TCR beta sequences correctly inferred the HLA-A and HLA-B alleles for most subjects.

The V gene is TRBV5-6, the J gene TRBJ2-7; 10 bases fit TRBD1. The clonotype was recovered from a woman aged 45-59 years in good health and CMV-seronegative. Sequencing was performed on PBMCs. CDR3 amino acids: CASRLWDRGYEQYF. As DNA, the CDR3 is TGTGCCAGCAGACTTTGGGACAGGGGCTACGAGCAGTACTTC.